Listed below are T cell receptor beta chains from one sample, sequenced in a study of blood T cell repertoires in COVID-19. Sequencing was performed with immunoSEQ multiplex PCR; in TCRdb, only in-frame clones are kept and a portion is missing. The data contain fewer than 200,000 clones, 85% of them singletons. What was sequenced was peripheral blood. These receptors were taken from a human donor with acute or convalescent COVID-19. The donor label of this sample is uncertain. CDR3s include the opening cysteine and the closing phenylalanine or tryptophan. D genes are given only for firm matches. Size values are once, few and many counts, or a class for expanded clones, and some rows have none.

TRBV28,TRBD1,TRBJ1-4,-,CASSSRQGNEKLFF,TGTGCCAGCAGTTCCCGACAGGGGAATGAAAAACTGTTTTTT
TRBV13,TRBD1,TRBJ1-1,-,CASSQGQGGTEAFF,TGTGCCAGCAGCCAAGGACAGGGAGGCACTGAAGCTTTCTTT
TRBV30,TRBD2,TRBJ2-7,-,CAWSSSRSGGTVGQYF,TGTGCCTGGAGTTCGAGCCGCAGCGGGGGGACGGTTGGGCAGTACTTC
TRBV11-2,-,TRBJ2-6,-,CASSFQSLQGFGANVLTF,TGTGCCAGCAGCTTTCAGTCCCTACAGGGTTTCGGGGCCAACGTCCTGACTTTC
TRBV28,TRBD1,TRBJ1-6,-,CASKDRGVGVGSPLHF,TGTGCCAGCAAGGACAGGGGTGTGGGGGTTGGTTCACCCCTCCACTTT
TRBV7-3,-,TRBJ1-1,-,CASSPRRGIEAFF,TGTGCCAGCAGCCCGAGACGGGGAATAGAAGCTTTCTTT
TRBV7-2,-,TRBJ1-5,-,CASSVQVHSNQPQHF,TGTGCCAGCAGCGTACAGGTCCATAGCAATCAGCCCCAGCATTTT
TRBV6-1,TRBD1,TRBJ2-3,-,CASSGGTGGLTDTQYF,TGTGCCAGCAGTGGAGGGACAGGGGGCCTCACAGATACGCAGTATTTT
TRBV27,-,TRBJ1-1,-,CASSFSGRGTEAFF,TGTGCCAGCAGTTTTTCAGGGAGGGGGACTGAAGCTTTCTTT
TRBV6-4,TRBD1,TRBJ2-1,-,CASSAYQAGGSSYNEQFF,TGTGCCAGCAGTGCCTACCAAGCAGGGGGCTCCTCCTACAATGAGCAGTTCTTC
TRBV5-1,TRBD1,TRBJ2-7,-,CASSLALTGDEQYF,TGCGCCAGCAGCTTGGCCTTAACAGGGGACGAGCAGTACTTC
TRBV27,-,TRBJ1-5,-,CASSDREYSNQPQHF,TGTGCCAGCAGTGACCGGGAGTATAGCAATCAGCCCCAGCATTTT
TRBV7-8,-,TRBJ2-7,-,CASSRRTGDYEQYF,TGTGCCAGCAGCAGAAGGACGGGGGACTACGAGCAGTACTTC
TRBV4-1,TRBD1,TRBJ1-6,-,CASSQVRDSHNSPLHF,TGCGCCAGCAGCCAAGTCCGGGACAGCCATAATTCACCCCTCCACTTT
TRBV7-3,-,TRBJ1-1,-,CASSPTPNTEAFF,TGTGCCAGCAGCCCGACACCGAACACTGAAGCTTTCTTT
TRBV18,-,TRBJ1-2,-,CASSVQGLNYGYTF,TGTGCCAGCTCAGTACAGGGCCTTAACTATGGCTACACCTTC
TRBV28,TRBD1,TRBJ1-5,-,CASSSAGGFQPQHF,TGTGCCAGCAGTTCGGCAGGGGGCTTTCAGCCCCAGCATTTT
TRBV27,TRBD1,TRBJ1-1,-,CAALPQGAGNTEAFF,TGTGCCGCCCTACCACAGGGGGCCGGGAACACTGAAGCTTTCTTT
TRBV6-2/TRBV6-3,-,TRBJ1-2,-,CASSHGGSNYGYTF,TGTGCCAGCAGTCACGGGGGATCTAACTATGGCTACACCTTC
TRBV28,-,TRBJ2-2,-,CASSSGTLGELFF,TGTGCCAGCAGTTCGGGGACTCTTGGGGAGCTGTTTTTT
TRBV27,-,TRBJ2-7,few,CASRGGNSYEQYF,TGTGCCAGCAGGGGGGGTAACTCCTACGAGCAGTACTTC
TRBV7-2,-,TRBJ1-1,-,CASSSRGGTEAFF,TGTGCCAGCAGCTCCAGGGGTGGGACTGAAGCTTTCTTT
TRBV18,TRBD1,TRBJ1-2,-,CASSPQRTGGYGYTF,TGTGCCAGCTCACCCCAGCGGACAGGGGGCTATGGCTACACCTTC
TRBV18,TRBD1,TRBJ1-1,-,CASSPWTGGKTEAFF,TGTGCCAGCTCACCCTGGACAGGGGGGAAGACTGAAGCTTTCTTT
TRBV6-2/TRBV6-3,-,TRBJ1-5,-,CASSYSPNSSNQPQHF,TGTGCCAGCAGTTACTCGCCAAATAGCTCAAATCAGCCCCAGCATTTT
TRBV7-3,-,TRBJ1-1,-,CASSSQGPNEAFF,TGTGCCAGCAGTTCACAGGGACCCAATGAAGCTTTCTTT
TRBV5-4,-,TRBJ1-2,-,CASSYNGGNGYTF,TGTGCCAGCAGCTATAACGGGGGAAATGGCTACACCTTC
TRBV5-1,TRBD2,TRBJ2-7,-,CASSLGGGTYEQYF,TGCGCCAGCAGCTTGGGCGGGGGTACGTACGAGCAGTACTTC
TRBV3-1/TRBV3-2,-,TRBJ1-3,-,CASSQRQTSGNTIYF,TGTGCCAGCAGCCAACGACAGACCTCTGGAAACACCATATATTTT
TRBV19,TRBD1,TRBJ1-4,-,CASSTPGTGNEKLFF,TGTGCCAGTAGTACTCCCGGGACAGGGAATGAAAAACTGTTTTTT
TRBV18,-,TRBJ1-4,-,CASSPPNGFGEKLFF,TGTGCCAGCTCACCACCAAACGGGTTTGGAGAAAAACTGTTTTTT
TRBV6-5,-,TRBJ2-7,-,CASSYDYSRSEQYF,TGTGCCAGCAGTTACGACTACTCCCGGAGCGAGCAGTACTTC
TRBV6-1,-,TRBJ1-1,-,CASSERFGHANTEAFF,TGTGCCAGCAGTGAACGGTTCGGACATGCGAACACTGAAGCTTTCTTT
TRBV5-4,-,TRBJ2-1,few,CASSFGEYNEQFF,TGTGCCAGCAGCTTCGGGGAATACAATGAGCAGTTCTTC
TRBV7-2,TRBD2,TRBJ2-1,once,CASSLVSIGGAGNEQFF,TGTGCCAGCAGCTTAGTTAGTATCGGGGGGGCTGGAAATGAGCAGTTCTTC
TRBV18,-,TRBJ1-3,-,CASSPRLTDSGNTIYF,TGTGCCAGCTCACCACGGTTGACAGACTCTGGAAACACCATATATTTT
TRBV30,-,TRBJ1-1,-,CAWSPSRNTEAFF,TGTGCCTGGAGCCCCTCGCGGAACACTGAAGCTTTCTTT
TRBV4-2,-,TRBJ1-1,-,CASSQDRGNTEAFF,TGTGCCAGCAGCCAAGATCGCGGTAACACTGAAGCTTTCTTT
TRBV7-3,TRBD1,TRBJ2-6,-,CASGTGRPSGANVLTF,TGTGCCAGCGGGACAGGGCGGCCCTCTGGGGCCAACGTCCTGACTTTC
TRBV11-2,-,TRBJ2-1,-,CASSLGDTYNEQFF,TGTGCCAGCAGCTTAGGGGACACCTACAATGAGCAGTTCTTC
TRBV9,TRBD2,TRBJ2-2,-,CASSVGGLNTGELFF,TGTGCCAGCAGCGTGGGAGGGCTAAACACCGGGGAGCTGTTTTTT
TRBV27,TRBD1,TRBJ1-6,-,CACGQAGGYNSPLHF,TGTGCCTGCGGACAGGCCGGAGGATATAATTCACCCCTCCACTTT
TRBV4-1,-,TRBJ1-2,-,CASSQGQVNYGYTF,TGCGCCAGCAGCCAAGGGCAAGTTAACTATGGCTACACCTTC
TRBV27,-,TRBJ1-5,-,CASSLASQLHQPQHF,TGTGCCAGCAGTTTGGCCAGTCAATTACATCAGCCCCAGCATTTT
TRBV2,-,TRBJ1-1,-,CASVIATEAFF,TGTGCCAGTGTTATAGCAACTGAAGCTTTCTTT
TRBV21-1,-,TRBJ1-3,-,CAKRGLSGNTIYF,TGTGCCAAGAGGGGGCTTTCTGGAAACACCATATATTTT
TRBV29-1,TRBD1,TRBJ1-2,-,CSSGGQGAYDNYGYTF,TGCAGCTCCGGGGGACAGGGAGCGTACGATAACTATGGCTACACCTTC
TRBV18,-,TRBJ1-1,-,CASSPLPGNTEAFF,TGTGCCAGCTCACCACTGCCAGGCAACACTGAAGCTTTCTTT